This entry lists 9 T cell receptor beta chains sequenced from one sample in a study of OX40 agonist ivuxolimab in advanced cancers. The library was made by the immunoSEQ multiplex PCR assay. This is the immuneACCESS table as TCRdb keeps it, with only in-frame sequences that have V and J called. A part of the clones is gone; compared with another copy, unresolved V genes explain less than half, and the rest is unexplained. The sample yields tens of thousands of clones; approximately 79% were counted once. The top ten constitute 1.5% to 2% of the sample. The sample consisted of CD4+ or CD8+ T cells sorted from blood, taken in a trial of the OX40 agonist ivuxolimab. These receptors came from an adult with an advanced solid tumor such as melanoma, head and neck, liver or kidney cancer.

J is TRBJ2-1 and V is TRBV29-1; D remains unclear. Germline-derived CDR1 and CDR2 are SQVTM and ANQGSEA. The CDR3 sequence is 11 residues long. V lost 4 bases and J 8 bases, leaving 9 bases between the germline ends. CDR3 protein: CSVAGVYEQFF. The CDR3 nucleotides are TGCAGCGTTGCTGGGGTCTATGAGCAGTTCTTC.

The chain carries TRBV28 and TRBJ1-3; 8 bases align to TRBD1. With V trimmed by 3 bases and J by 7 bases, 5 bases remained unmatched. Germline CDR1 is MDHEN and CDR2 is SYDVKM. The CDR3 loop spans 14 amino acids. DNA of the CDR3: TGTGCCAGCAGTTTCCCTACAGGGGGGAACACCATATATTTT. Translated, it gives CASSFPTGGNTIYF.

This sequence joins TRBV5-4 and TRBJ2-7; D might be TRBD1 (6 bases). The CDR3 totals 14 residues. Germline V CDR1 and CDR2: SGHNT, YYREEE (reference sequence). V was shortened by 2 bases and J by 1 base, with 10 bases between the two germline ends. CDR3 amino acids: CASSFDRFSYEQYF. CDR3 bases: TGTGCCAGCAGCTTTGACAGGTTTTCCTACGAGCAGTACTTC.

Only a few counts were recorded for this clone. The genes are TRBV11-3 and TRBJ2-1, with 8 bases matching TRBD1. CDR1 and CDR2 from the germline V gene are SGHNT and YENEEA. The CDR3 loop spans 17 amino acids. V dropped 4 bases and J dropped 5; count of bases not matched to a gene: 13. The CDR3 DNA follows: TGTGCCAGCAGCTCCCGGTTCGGTAGGACAGGGAACAATGAGCAGTTCTTC. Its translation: CASSSRFGRTGNNEQFF.

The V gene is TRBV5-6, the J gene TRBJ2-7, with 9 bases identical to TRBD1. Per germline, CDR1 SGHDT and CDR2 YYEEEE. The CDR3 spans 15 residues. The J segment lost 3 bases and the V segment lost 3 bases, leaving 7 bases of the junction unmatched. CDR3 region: CASSSSGQGNYEQYF. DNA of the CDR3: TGTGCCAGCAGCTCTTCGGGACAGGGTAACTACGAGCAGTACTTC.

CDR3 DNA: TGCGCCAGCAGCTTAAAGCAGGGCACAGATACGCAGTATTTT. Protein: CASSLKQGTDTQYF. The J gene is TRBJ2-3, the V gene TRBV5-1; no clear D. Deletions cut 2 bases from V and 1 base from J, with 8 bases between. The CDR3 contains 14 residues. CDR1 is SGHRS, CDR2 YFSETQ, per germline.

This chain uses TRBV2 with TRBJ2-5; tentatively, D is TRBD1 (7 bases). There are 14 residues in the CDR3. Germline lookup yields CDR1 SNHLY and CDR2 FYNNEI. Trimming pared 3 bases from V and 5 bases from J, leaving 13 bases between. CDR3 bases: TGTGCCAGCAGTGACGGCAGGGGGAGGGAGACCCAGTACTTC. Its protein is CASSDGRGRETQYF.

CDR3 protein: CASSRRGLAEGGDTQYF. The CDR3 DNA reads as TGTGCCAGCAGCCGGCGGGGACTAGCGGAAGGTGGAGATACGCAGTATTTT. The chain is built from TRBV13 and TRBJ2-3, with 11 bases fitting TRBD2. The ends lost 5 bases at V and 5 bases at J; junction bases unmatched: 12. The germline gives CDR1 PRHDT, CDR2 FYEKMQ (reference sequence). CDR3 length: 17 residues.

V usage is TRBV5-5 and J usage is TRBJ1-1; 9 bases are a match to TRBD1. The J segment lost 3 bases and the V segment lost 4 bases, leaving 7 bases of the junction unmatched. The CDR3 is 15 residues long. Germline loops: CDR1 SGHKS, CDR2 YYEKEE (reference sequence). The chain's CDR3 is CASSGRTGVDTEAFF. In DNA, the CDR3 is TGTGCCAGCAGCGGTAGGACAGGGGTGGACACTGAAGCTTTCTTT.